This T cell receptor beta chain was sequenced during a study of regulatory T cells in long-lasting Graves disease. This clonotype was seen at least ten times. The germline gene is not matched at one end of the junction; a read error may be the cause. Combining iRepertoire HTBI primers with Arm-PCR of CDR3 regions, the authors built TCR beta libraries. Using its own MiXCR run on the multiplex PCR reads, TCRdb lists one record per CDR3 protein. The profile covers roughly 440,000 distinct CDR3 sequences, with roughly 15% appearing a single time and about 25% taken by the ten largest. Germline V gives CDR1 SNHLY, CDR2 FYNNEI. The CDR3 totals 14 residues. Time point in this sample: newly diagnosed GD, antithyroid drugs for less than 3 months. The authors made the TCR library using RNA they extracted from PBMCs. The sample was also reused in another study, on T cells in Graves' hyperthyroidism and ophthalmopathy. That source reports: Graves' hyperthyroidism is called stable when ophthalmopathy does not progress within 18 months. Subjects aged 18 to 65 presented with newly diagnosed hyperthyroidism of less than 2 months' duration. Exclusion followed for patients with uncontrolled infection, other autoimmune disease, pregnancy or lactation.

The chain combines TRBV2 with TRBJ2-5, with 9 nucleotides matching TRBD2. The sequenced sample was peripheral blood mononuclear cells (PBMCs), obtained at new diagnosis, from a patient treated with antithyroid drugs. The receptor comes from a woman between 18 and 29 years old with Graves disease. CDR3 DNA sequence: TGCGCCAGCAGTTTAGCGGGAGTCCAGGAGACCCAGTACTTC. This codes for CASSLAGVQETQYF.